The subject of this entry is one T cell receptor beta chain. As yet, its antigen is unknown. It may be a read error: a sequence one base away is much more abundant. Because it lacks the conserved phenylalanine or tryptophan at the end, this CDR3 is likely a read error. This CDR3 comprises 13 residues. Germline CDR1 LNHDA, CDR2 SQIVND (reference sequence). Trimming pared 6 bases from V and 0 bases from J, leaving 8 bases between. The source of the sample is a study of blood T cells in healthy people across ages. Whole-study context: Template switching caught about one barcoded beta molecule for each two T cells.

General observations from the study: The study found more naive CD4+ cells and higher diversity in long-lived than aged donors. Among T cells, TCR beta diversity per million cells dropped roughly linearly as age rose.

The authors isolated at least 6 million PBMCs per sample. Primers used in a second PCR of about 6 to 11 cycles were a sample-barcoded 5' primer and a J-beta primer mix. A single record per CDR3 protein comes from TCRdb applying MiXCR to the 5' RACE reads. The sample contains around 800,000 distinct CDR3 sequences, around half of which appear only once. This chain joins TRBV19 and TRBJ1-2, with D tentatively TRBD1 (6 bases). The sequence was collected from a man of 80 years or more in good health. Source material: blood. The CDR3 protein is CASRDRTNYGYTV. For the CDR3, the DNA is TGTGCCAGTAGGGACAGAACTAACTATGGCTACACCGTC.